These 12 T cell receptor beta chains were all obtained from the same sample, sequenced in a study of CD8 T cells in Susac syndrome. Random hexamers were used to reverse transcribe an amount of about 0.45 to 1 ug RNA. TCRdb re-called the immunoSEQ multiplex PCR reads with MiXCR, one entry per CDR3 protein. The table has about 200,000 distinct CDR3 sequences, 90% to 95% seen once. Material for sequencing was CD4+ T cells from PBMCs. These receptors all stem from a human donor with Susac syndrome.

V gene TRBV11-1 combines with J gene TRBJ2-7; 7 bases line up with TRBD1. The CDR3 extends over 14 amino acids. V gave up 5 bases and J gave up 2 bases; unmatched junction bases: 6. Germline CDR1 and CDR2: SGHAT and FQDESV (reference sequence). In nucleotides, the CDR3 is TGTGCCAGCAGCCCAGGGACAGCCGCCTACGAGCAGTACTTC. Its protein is CASSPGTAAYEQYF.

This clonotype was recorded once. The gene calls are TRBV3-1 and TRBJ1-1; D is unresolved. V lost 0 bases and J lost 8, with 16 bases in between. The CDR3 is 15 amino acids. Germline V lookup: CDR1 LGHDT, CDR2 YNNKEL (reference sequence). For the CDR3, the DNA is TGTGCCAGCAGCCAAGAGTTCCCCGATCCTATCGAAGCTTTCTTT. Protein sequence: CASSQEFPDPIEAFF.

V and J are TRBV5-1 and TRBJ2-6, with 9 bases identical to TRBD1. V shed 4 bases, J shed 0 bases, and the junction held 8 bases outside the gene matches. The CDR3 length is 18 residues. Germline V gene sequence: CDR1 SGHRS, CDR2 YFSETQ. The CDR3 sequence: CASSDRTGAFSGANVLTF. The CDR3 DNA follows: TGCGCCAGCAGCGACAGGACAGGGGCTTTCTCTGGGGCCAACGTCCTGACTTTC.

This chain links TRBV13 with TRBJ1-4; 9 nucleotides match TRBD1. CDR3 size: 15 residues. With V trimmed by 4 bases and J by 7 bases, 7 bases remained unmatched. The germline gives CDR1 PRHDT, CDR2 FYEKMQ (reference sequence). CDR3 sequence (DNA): TGTGCCAGCAGCTCTACAGGGGGCGCGCGTGAAAAACTGTTTTTT. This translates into CASSSTGGAREKLFF.

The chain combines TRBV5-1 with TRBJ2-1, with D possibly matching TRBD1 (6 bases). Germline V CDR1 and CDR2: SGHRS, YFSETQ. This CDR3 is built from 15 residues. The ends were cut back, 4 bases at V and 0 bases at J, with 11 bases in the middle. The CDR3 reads CASSLTDSSYNEQFF. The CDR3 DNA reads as TGCGCCAGCAGCCTTACGGACAGCTCCTACAATGAGCAGTTCTTC.

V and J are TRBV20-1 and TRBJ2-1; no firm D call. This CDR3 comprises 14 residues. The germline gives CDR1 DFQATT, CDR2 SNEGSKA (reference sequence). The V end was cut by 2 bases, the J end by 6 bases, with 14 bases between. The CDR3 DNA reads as TGCAGTGCTAGATCCCTCCGCACCCTCAATGAGCAGTTCTTC. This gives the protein CSARSLRTLNEQFF.

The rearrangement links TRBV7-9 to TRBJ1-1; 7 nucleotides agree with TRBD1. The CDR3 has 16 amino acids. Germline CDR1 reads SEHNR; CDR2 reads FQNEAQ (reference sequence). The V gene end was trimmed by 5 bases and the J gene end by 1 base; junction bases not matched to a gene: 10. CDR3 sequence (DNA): TGTGCCAGCAGCCCTCTATGGACAGGACCGAACACTGAAGCTTTCTTT. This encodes CASSPLWTGPNTEAFF.

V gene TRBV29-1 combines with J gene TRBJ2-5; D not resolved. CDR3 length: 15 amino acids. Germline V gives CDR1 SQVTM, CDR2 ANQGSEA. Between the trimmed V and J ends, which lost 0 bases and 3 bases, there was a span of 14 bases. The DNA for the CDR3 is TGCAGCGTTGAAGATCTCTCTGGAATGGAAGAGACCCAGTACTTC. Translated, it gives CSVEDLSGMEETQYF. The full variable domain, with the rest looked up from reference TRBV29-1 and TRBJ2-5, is SAVISQKPSRDICQRGTSLTIQCQVDSQVTMMFWYRQQPGQSLTLIATANQGSEATYESGFVIDKFPISRPNLTFSTLTVSNMSPEDSSIYLCSVEDLSGMEETQYFGPGTRLLVL.

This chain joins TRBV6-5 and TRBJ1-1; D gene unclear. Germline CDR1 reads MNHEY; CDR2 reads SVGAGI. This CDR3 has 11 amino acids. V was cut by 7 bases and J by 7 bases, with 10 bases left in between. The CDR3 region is CASIEDREAFF. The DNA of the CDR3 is TGTGCCAGCATCGAAGACCGTGAAGCTTTCTTT.

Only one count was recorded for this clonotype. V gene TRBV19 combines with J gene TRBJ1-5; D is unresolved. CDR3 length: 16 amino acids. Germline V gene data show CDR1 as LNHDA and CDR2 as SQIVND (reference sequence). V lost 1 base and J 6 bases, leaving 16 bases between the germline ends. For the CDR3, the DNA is TGTGCCAGTAGTATAGGCCAAACAGTGGCCTCTCAGCCCCAGCATTTT. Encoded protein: CASSIGQTVASQPQHF.

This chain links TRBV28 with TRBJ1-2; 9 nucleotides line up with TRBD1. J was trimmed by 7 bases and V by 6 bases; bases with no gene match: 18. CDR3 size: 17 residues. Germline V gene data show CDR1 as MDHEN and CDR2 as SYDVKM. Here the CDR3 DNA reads TGTGCCAGCAGCCGTCGACAGCCGGGACAGGGCATTCCTGGCTACACCTTC. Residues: CASSRRQPGQGIPGYTF.

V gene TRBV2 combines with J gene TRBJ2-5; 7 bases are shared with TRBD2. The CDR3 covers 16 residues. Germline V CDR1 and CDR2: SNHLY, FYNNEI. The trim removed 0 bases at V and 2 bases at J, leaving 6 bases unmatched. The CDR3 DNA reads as TGTGCCAGCAGTGAAGCGCTGGCTAGCGGACAAGAGACCCAGTACTTC. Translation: CASSEALASGQETQYF.